The 28 T cell receptor beta chains presented below share a single source sample, sequenced in a study of cytomegalovirus exposure and HLA in healthy donors. PCR employed 60 Vbeta and 13 Jbeta primers. Assay: immunoSEQ multiplex PCR; the TCRdb copy retains only in-frame clones and omits some. The table shows about 31,000 clones, with more than 75% occurring only once. The material sequenced was PBMCs. Source of these receptors: a boy aged 10-17 years in good health and CMV-seronegative.

This clone came up once. V is TRBV11-1 and J is TRBJ2-3, with 8 nucleotides matching TRBD1. CDR3 length: 15 residues. CDR1 is SGHAT, CDR2 FQDESV, per germline (reference sequence). The V and J ends lost 4 bases and 3 bases, in that order; junction bases with no gene match: 6. CDR3 loop: CASSSGTGETDTQYF. The DNA for the CDR3 is TGTGCCAGCAGCTCCGGGACAGGAGAAACAGATACGCAGTATTTT. The full variable domain, completed using reference TRBV11-1 and TRBJ2-3, is EAEVAQSPRYKITEKSQAVAFWCDPISGHATLYWYRQILGQGPELLVQFQDESVVDDSQLPKDRFSAERLKGVDSTLKIQPAELGDSAMYLCASSSGTGETDTQYFGPGTRLTVL.

In its sample, this clone ranks as medium-sized. This rearrangement joins TRBV29-1 to TRBJ1-5, with D unresolved. V lost 8 bases and J 6 bases, leaving 17 bases between the germline ends. The germline V gene has CDR1 SQVTM and CDR2 ANQGSEA. This CDR3 region has 13 residues. The CDR3 loop is CSFTNGEGQPQHF. The CDR3 nucleotides are TGCAGCTTCACAAACGGGGAAGGTCAGCCCCAGCATTTT.

This rearrangement joins TRBV27 to TRBJ2-7; D possibly corresponds to TRBD1 (6 bases). Germline V gives CDR1 MNHEY, CDR2 SMNVEV (reference sequence). Trimming left V 0 bases short and J 4 bases short, with 10 bases between. CDR3 length: 14 residues. The CDR3 region has the DNA TGTGCCAGCAGTTTATCGGCAGGGACATACGAGCAGTACTTC. Its protein is CASSLSAGTYEQYF.

V is TRBV27 and J is TRBJ2-5, with TRBD2 matching over 13 bases. CDR3 size: 14 residues. The V gene's germline CDR1 is MNHEY and CDR2 SMNVEV (reference sequence). J was trimmed by 3 bases and V by 6 bases; bases with no gene match: 1. The CDR3: CASRGLAGKETQYF. The CDR3 DNA sequence: TGTGCCAGCAGGGGACTAGCGGGGAAAGAGACCCAGTACTTC.

The chain carries TRBV2 and TRBJ2-7; no firm D call. Germline assignment: CDR1 SNHLY and CDR2 FYNNEI. Trimming left V 6 bases short and J 0 bases short, with 12 bases between. This CDR3 comprises 14 residues. CDR3 loop: CASRAPPRSYEQYF. The DNA of the CDR3 is TGTGCCAGCAGAGCCCCCCCACGCTCCTACGAGCAGTACTTC.

The chain joins TRBV15 to TRBJ1-5; possible D gene TRBD1, 5 bases. CDR1 is LNHNV and CDR2 is YYDKDF in the germline V gene (reference sequence). V was clipped by 5 bases and J by 2 bases, with 13 bases between them. There are 15 residues in the CDR3. CDR3: CATSPQERGNQPQHF. As DNA, the CDR3 is TGTGCCACCAGCCCACAGGAAAGGGGCAATCAGCCCCAGCATTTT.

V is TRBV6-5 and J is TRBJ2-3; D gene unclear. CDR3 length: 11 residues. V was pared by 6 bases and J by 4 bases, with 5 bases between. The germline V gene encodes CDR1 MNHEY and CDR2 SVGAGI. This chain's CDR3 is CASRISDTQYF. In nucleotides, the CDR3 is TGTGCCAGCAGAATCTCAGATACGCAGTATTTT.

This clone came up a few times. V and J are TRBV15 and TRBJ1-1; 10 nucleotides align to TRBD1. V lost 3 bases and J lost 1; bases outside the gene matches: 2. CDR3 size: 15 residues. Germline lookup yields CDR1 LNHNV and CDR2 YYDKDF (reference sequence). DNA for the CDR3: TGTGCCACCAGCAGCCGGGACAGGGGGAACACTGAAGCTTTCTTT. It is translated as CATSSRDRGNTEAFF. Full variable domain (missing parts from reference TRBV15 and TRBJ1-1): DAMVIQNPRYQVTQFGKPVTLSCSQTLNHNVMYWYQQKSSQAPKLLFHYYDKDFNNEADTPDNFQSRRPNTSFCFLDIRSPGLGDTAMYLCATSSRDRGNTEAFFGQGTRLTVV.

A single count supports this clone. This chain connects TRBV28 to TRBJ2-1; tentatively, D is TRBD1 or TRBD2 (5 bases each). CDR1 is MDHEN, CDR2 SYDVKM, per germline. Trimming removed 10 bases from V and 4 bases from J, with 14 bases in between. CDR3 length: 13 amino acids. The CDR3 bases are TGTGCCATCAGGGACGTAGCGTACAATGAGCAGTTCTTC. This translates into CAIRDVAYNEQFF.

Only a few counts were recorded for this clone. The chain links TRBV4-1 to TRBJ1-1; D is unclear. V was pared by 0 bases and J by 8 bases, with 4 bases between. Per germline, CDR1 MGHRA and CDR2 YSYEKL. CDR3 size: 11 residues. The CDR3 reads CASSQDREAFF. For the CDR3, the DNA is TGCGCCAGCAGCCAAGACAGGGAAGCTTTCTTT.

The chain couples TRBV18 to TRBJ2-7, with D possibly being TRBD2 (5 bases). CDR1 and CDR2 (germline): KGHSH, LQKENI. The CDR3 extends over 12 amino acids. Deletions cut 3 bases from V and 4 bases from J, with 7 bases between. CDR3 DNA: TGTGCCAGCTCACCCACGGGATACGAGCAGTACTTC. It specifies CASSPTGYEQYF.

This clone showed up just once. The chain links TRBV7-6 to TRBJ1-2; D possibly corresponds to TRBD1 (6 bases). Germline CDR1 SGHVS, CDR2 FNYEAQ. This CDR3 contains 15 residues. Trimming left V 5 bases short and J 2 bases short, with 15 bases between. CDR3 loop: CASSPSRGSNYGYTF. Written as DNA, the CDR3 is TGTGCCAGCAGCCCCTCCAGGGGATCGAACTATGGCTACACCTTC. Combining the CDR3 with reference TRBV7-6 and TRBJ1-2 gives the whole variable domain GAGVSQSPRYKVTKRGQDVALRCDPISGHVSLYWYRQALGQGPEFLTYFNYEAQQDKSGLPNDRFSAERPEGSISTLTIQRTEQRDSAMYRCASSPSRGSNYGYTFGSGTRLTVV.

The chain joins TRBV4-3 to TRBJ2-5; maybe TRBD2 (6 bases). The V gene lost 1 base and the J gene lost 2 bases, with 11 bases spanning the gap. The germline CDR1 and CDR2 sequences are LGHNA and YSLEER. This CDR3 is built from 15 residues. CDR3 residues: CASSQGAGLQETQYF. In DNA form, the CDR3 reads TGCGCCAGCAGCCAAGGGGCGGGGTTACAAGAGACCCAGTACTTC.

The V call is TRBV28, the J call TRBJ2-3; 10 bases align to TRBD1. This CDR3 has 15 residues. Germline V gives CDR1 MDHEN, CDR2 SYDVKM. Trimming took 2 bases from V and 6 from J; bases not matched to a gene: 5. CDR3 region: CASSLDRGPEDTQYF. In DNA, the CDR3 is TGTGCCAGCAGTTTAGACAGGGGGCCGGAGGATACGCAGTATTTT.

The V and J genes are TRBV11-2 and TRBJ1-2; possibly TRBD1 for D (5 bases). CDR3 length: 13 residues. The ends were cut back, 6 bases at V and 5 bases at J, with 13 bases in the middle. Germline lookup yields CDR1 SGHAT and CDR2 FQNNGV. CDR3 sequence: CASSLGREYGYTF. CDR3 bases: TGTGCCAGCAGTTTGGGACGGGAGTATGGCTACACCTTC.

This clone was found a few times. Here the CDR3 DNA reads TGTGCCAGTAGTAGGGACTGGAACACAGATACGCAGTATTTT. Translating gives CASSRDWNTDTQYF. V gene TRBV19 combines with J gene TRBJ2-3; D is perhaps TRBD2 (6 bases). Germline assignment: CDR1 LNHDA and CDR2 SQIVND (reference sequence). The ends were cut back, 4 bases at V and 2 bases at J, with 10 bases in the middle. The CDR3 spans 14 residues.

V is TRBV18 and J is TRBJ2-5; weak D call: TRBD2 (5 bases). Trimming cost V 4 bases and J 5 bases, with 11 bases left between them. The CDR3 covers 13 residues. Germline values: CDR1 KGHSH, CDR2 LQKENI. The CDR3 loop reads CASSLWRSETQYF. The CDR3 bases are TGTGCCAGCTCACTATGGAGGTCGGAGACCCAGTACTTC.

The J gene is TRBJ1-3, the V gene TRBV7-8; possibly TRBD1 for D (5 bases). V gave up 3 bases and J gave up 2 bases, with 11 bases separating them. The CDR3 is 15 residues long. Looked up from germline, CDR1 is SGHVS and CDR2 is FQNEAQ. The CDR3 protein is CASSFWRTPGNTIYF. CDR3 coding DNA: TGTGCCAGCAGCTTTTGGCGGACACCTGGAAACACCATATATTTT.

This chain connects TRBV13 to TRBJ1-4; the match to TRBD1 covers 8 bases. Germline-derived CDR1 and CDR2 are PRHDT and FYEKMQ (reference sequence). This CDR3 region has 15 residues. The V and J ends lost 4 bases and 7 bases, in that order; junction bases with no gene match: 8. CDR3 in DNA: TGTGCCAGCAGCTGGAGACAGGGGCCGAGTGAAAAACTGTTTTTT. It translates to CASSWRQGPSEKLFF. Variable domain in full (rest from reference TRBV13 and TRBJ1-4): AAGVIQSPRHLIKEKRETATLKCYPIPRHDTVYWYQQGPGQDPQFLISFYEKMQSDKGSIPDRFSAQQFSDYHSELNMSSLELGDSALYFCASSWRQGPSEKLFFGSGTQLSVL.

The V call is TRBV19, the J call TRBJ1-2, with a possible D match to TRBD1 (6 bases). Germline V gives CDR1 LNHDA, CDR2 SQIVND (reference sequence). The CDR3 sequence is 14 residues long. Trimming left V 7 bases short and J 5 bases short, with 17 bases between. CDR3 nucleotides: TGTGCCAGTACCCCACAGGGCCCCACATATGGCTACACCTTC. Protein: CASTPQGPTYGYTF.

This clone showed up just a few times. The genes are TRBV4-1 and TRBJ1-1; TRBD1 aligns across 7 bases. V shed 3 bases and J 3 bases; nucleotides not matched to a gene: 10. Germline CDR1 MGHRA, CDR2 YSYEKL. The CDR3 sequence is 16 residues long. The CDR3 nucleotides read TGCGCCAGCAGCCAGGTTACAGACAGGGACGACACTGAAGCTTTCTTT. Translation: CASSQVTDRDDTEAFF.

The chain combines TRBV6-6 with TRBJ1-1; 7 positions match TRBD1. The germline gives CDR1 MNHNY, CDR2 SVGAGI (reference sequence). Unmatched junction bases numbered 10, after V lost 6 bases and J lost 3 bases. CDR3 length equals 15 residues. The CDR3 loop reads CASSRFQGDHTEAFF. In nucleotides, the CDR3 is TGTGCCAGCAGCCGGTTCCAGGGGGACCACACTGAAGCTTTCTTT.

This clone was recorded once. V and J are TRBV7-9 and TRBJ2-4; D might be TRBD1 (5 bases). With 2 bases removed from V and 5 bases from J, the gap between germline ends came to 10 bases. CDR1 is SEHNR, CDR2 FQNEAQ, per germline (reference sequence). The CDR3 has 14 amino acids. CDR3 in DNA: TGTGCCAGCAGCTTAAGGGGCTGGGAAAACATTCAGTACTTC. Amino acid sequence: CASSLRGWENIQYF. The variable domain in full, completed from reference TRBV7-9 and TRBJ2-4, reads DTGVSQNPRHKITKRGQNVTFRCDPISEHNRLYWYRQTLGQGPEFLTYFQNEAQLEKSRLLSDRFSAERPKGSFSTLEIQRTEQGDSAMYLCASSLRGWENIQYFGAGTRLSVL.

This clone has only a few counts. This chain links TRBV6-5 with TRBJ2-3, with TRBD2 matching over 11 bases. The CDR3 extends over 15 amino acids. Germline V gene data show CDR1 as MNHEY and CDR2 as SVGAGI. Trimming took 8 bases from V and 2 from J; bases not matched to a gene: 6. DNA for the CDR3: TGTGCCAGCCAAAGACTAGCGGGGCTCACAGATACGCAGTATTTT. Its translation: CASQRLAGLTDTQYF.

The chain carries TRBV4-1 and TRBJ1-2; D not resolved. Germline CDR1 and CDR2: MGHRA and YSYEKL. CDR3 length equals 15 residues. Between the trimmed V and J ends, which lost 4 bases and 6 bases, there was a span of 18 bases. The CDR3 sequence: CASSRPGSQRDGYTF. The CDR3, as DNA: TGCGCCAGCAGCCGCCCGGGAAGCCAACGAGATGGCTACACCTTC.

This chain connects TRBV6-5 to TRBJ2-5; 8 bases are a match to TRBD1. The trim removed 0 bases at V and 7 bases at J, leaving 4 bases unmatched. This CDR3 is built from 14 residues. Germline CDR1 MNHEY, CDR2 SVGAGI. In DNA, the CDR3 is TGTGCCAGCAGTTACTCTCAGGGGGCTGGGACCCAGTACTTC. Translating it yields CASSYSQGAGTQYF.

This chain links TRBV25-1 with TRBJ2-1, with TRBD2 matching 13 bases. This CDR3 has 16 residues. The junction had 10 bases not matched to a gene; V was cut back by 6 bases and J by 8 bases. Germline V gene lookup returns CDR1 MGHDK and CDR2 SYGVNS. The CDR3 nucleotides are TGTGCCAGCAGCCCCGGGACTAGCGGGGACGACGATGAGCAGTTCTTC. It specifies CASSPGTSGDDDEQFF. The complete variable domain, with remaining parts taken from reference TRBV25-1 and TRBJ2-1, reads EADIYQTPRYLVIGTGKKITLECSQTMGHDKMYWYQQDPGMELHLIHYSYGVNSTEKGDLSSESTVSRIRTEHFPLTLESARPSHTSQYLCASSPGTSGDDDEQFFGPGTRLTVL.

The rearrangement joins TRBV5-4 to TRBJ2-3, with 15 bases identical to TRBD2. The J segment lost 4 bases and the V segment lost 3 bases, leaving 12 bases of the junction unmatched. From germline, CDR1 is SGHNT and CDR2 YYREEE (reference sequence). The CDR3 runs to 19 residues. Here the CDR3 DNA reads TGTGCCAGCAGCTCGGCGGGACTAGCGGGGGGTGGGTACTCAGATACGCAGTATTTT. As protein: CASSSAGLAGGGYSDTQYF.